The 10 T cell receptor beta chains listed next were all sequenced from one sample in a study of T cells after yellow fever vaccination. TCRdb ran MiXCR on the 5' RACE reads and lists one entry per CDR3 protein. The sample lists around 310,000 distinct CDR3 sequences, 3% to 4.5% occurring once. The material sequenced was PBMCs, taken 5 days after the yellow fever booster vaccination. These TCRs come from a man aged 18 to 30 who received the YFV17D yellow fever vaccine.

This clonotype was recorded many times. The chain has TRBV20-1 and TRBJ2-3; D gene uncertain. Trimming took off 1 base at V and 0 bases at J, with 8 bases between the two ends. The CDR3 has 14 amino acids. CDR1 DFQATT and CDR2 SNEGSKA come from the germline V gene (reference sequence). The CDR3 loop is CSARGLASTDTQYF. Written as DNA, the CDR3 is TGCAGTGCTAGAGGACTTGCGAGCACAGATACGCAGTATTTT.

In this sample, this clonotype turned up many times. The chain has TRBV6-2 or TRBV6-3 and TRBJ1-1; D gene uncertain. Germline V gives CDR1 MNHEY, CDR2 SVGEGT. The germline V and J ends were trimmed by 0 bases and 2 bases, with 19 bases remaining between them. The CDR3 runs 18 residues. CDR3 in DNA: TGTGCCAGCAGTTACTCGGTTACCGTCGGAAATTTTAACACTGAAGCTTTCTTT. Translating gives CASSYSVTVGNFNTEAFF.

In this sample, this clonotype turned up a few times. The chain recombines TRBV5-4 with TRBJ2-1, with 8 bases fitting TRBD1. The CDR3 consists of 16 residues. Germline loops: CDR1 SGHNT, CDR2 YYREEE (reference sequence). V was clipped by 3 bases and J by 1 base; unmatched bases: 6. This chain's CDR3 is CASSSAGGRSYNEQFF. CDR3 bases: TGTGCCAGCAGCTCCGCAGGGGGCCGATCCTACAATGAGCAGTTCTTC.

The chain joins TRBV7-6 to TRBJ2-3; D is undetermined. Trimming shortened V by 4 bases and J by 2 bases, and 4 bases separated the two germline ends. The CDR3 runs 12 residues. Germline values: CDR1 SGHVS, CDR2 FNYEAQ. The CDR3, as DNA: TGTGCCAGCAGCTACTTCACAGATACGCAGTATTTT. This encodes CASSYFTDTQYF.

This clonotype was seen at least ten times. V is TRBV11-2 and J is TRBJ2-5; 8 bases map to TRBD2. V shed 5 bases, J shed 2 bases, and the junction held 7 bases outside the gene matches. The CDR3 covers 15 residues. Germline CDR1 is SGHAT and CDR2 is FQNNGV. CDR3 region: CASSPTPGGQETQYF. CDR3 sequence (DNA): TGTGCCAGCAGCCCCACTCCGGGGGGGCAAGAGACCCAGTACTTC.

This clonotype was found a few times. The chain is built from TRBV20-1 and TRBJ2-5; 7 bases agree with TRBD1. J gave up 3 bases and V 1 base, and 2 bases lay outside the gene matches. This CDR3 comprises 13 residues. Germline V gene sequence: CDR1 DFQATT, CDR2 SNEGSKA (reference sequence). CDR3 nucleotides: TGCAGTGCTAGAGTTCAGGGGGAAGAGACCCAGTACTTC. This codes for CSARVQGEETQYF.

In this sample, this clonotype turned up a few times. The chain links TRBV30 to TRBJ2-1; no definite D call. Germline CDR1 GTSNPN, CDR2 SVGIG (reference sequence). The CDR3 runs to 16 residues. V shed 0 bases and J shed 0 bases, with 12 bases lying between them. The CDR3 DNA sequence: TGTGCCTGGAGTGTTGCGCAAATGAGCTCCTACAATGAGCAGTTCTTC. Protein product: CAWSVAQMSSYNEQFF.

The CDR3 bases are TGTGCCAGCACCCAGGGTTTGGCAGATACGCAGTATTTT. The encoded protein is CASTQGLADTQYF. This sequence joins TRBV7-3 and TRBJ2-3; tentatively, D is TRBD1 (5 bases). The germline gives CDR1 SGHTA, CDR2 FQGTGA. The CDR3 loop spans 13 amino acids. The ends were cut back, 7 bases at V and 4 bases at J, with 12 bases in the middle.

This clonotype has ten or more counts. CDR3 protein: CASSLLQGNTGELFF. The CDR3 coding sequence is TGCGCCAGCAGCTTGCTACAGGGTAACACCGGGGAGCTGTTTTTT. V is TRBV5-1 and J is TRBJ2-2, with a weak D call TRBD1 (6 bases). The CDR3 is 15 residues long. Germline V gives CDR1 SGHRS, CDR2 YFSETQ. The V end lost 1 base, the J end lost 2 bases, and 9 bases lay between the germline ends.

A few counts support this clonotype. This sequence joins TRBV11-2 and TRBJ2-1, with a possible D match to TRBD1 (5 bases). This CDR3 has 16 amino acids. CDR1 and CDR2 from the germline V gene are SGHAT and FQNNGV. V lost 0 bases and J lost 5, with 14 bases in between. The CDR3 nucleotides read TGTGCCAGCAGCTTAGATAGGGGCTCGCTCAACAATGAGCAGTTCTTC. Encoded protein: CASSLDRGSLNNEQFF.